Each of the 26 T cell receptor beta chains below was sequenced from the same sample in a study of somatic mutations in cytotoxic T cells in rheumatoid arthritis. The table came from immunoSEQ multiplex PCR; TCRdb's copy has only in-frame clones and leaves some out. The data hold about 3,000 clones, with about 94% observed a single time. The sample comprised CD8+ T cells sorted from blood. The receptors derive from a woman between 18 and 30 years old with rheumatoid arthritis.

CDR3 DNA: TGTGCCAGCAGCTTAGCGGACTGGGTACGGTATTTT. Protein: CASSLADWVRYF. The chain recombines TRBV7-2 with TRBJ2-3; D is perhaps TRBD2 (5 bases). The CDR3 is 12 residues long. V gave up 0 bases and J gave up 14 bases, with 12 bases separating them. Germline CDR1 SGHTA, CDR2 FQGNSA.

The rearrangement links TRBV2 to TRBJ2-5, with D tentatively TRBD1 (7 bases). The CDR3 has 15 amino acids. CDR1 and CDR2 from the germline V gene are SNHLY and FYNNEI. Trimming removed 3 bases at V and 4 bases at J, with 15 bases between. CDR3 protein: CASSEEGAAPETQYF. CDR3 DNA: TGTGCCAGCAGTGAGGAGGGGGCGGCCCCAGAGACCCAGTACTTC.

This rearrangement joins TRBV7-2 to TRBJ2-5; D might be TRBD2 (6 bases). The assigned J gene may be wrong: the sequence end matches TRBJ2-7 better. Germline assignment: CDR1 SGHTA and CDR2 FQGNSA. The CDR3 sequence is 13 residues long. CDR3 sequence: CASSLELADEQYF. The CDR3 DNA follows: TGTGCCAGCAGCTTAGAACTAGCTGACGAGCAGTACTTC.

The chain employs TRBV9 and TRBJ1-1; tentative D call: TRBD1 (5 bases). CDR1 is SGDLS and CDR2 is YYNGEE in the germline V gene. V lost 4 bases, J lost 7 bases, and 14 bases lay in between. CDR3 size: 13 residues. The CDR3 sequence: CASSYRGDHEAFF. The DNA for the CDR3 is TGTGCCAGCAGCTACCGGGGGGACCATGAAGCTTTCTTT. The whole variable domain, remainder taken from reference TRBV9 and TRBJ1-1, is DSGVTQTPKHLITATGQRVTLRCSPRSGDLSVYWYQQSLDQGLQFLIQYYNGEERAKGNILERFSAQQFPDLHSELNLSSLELGDSALYFCASSYRGDHEAFFGQGTRLTVV.

This sequence joins TRBV5-1 and TRBJ1-5; D remains unclear. With 0 bases removed from V and 4 bases from J, the gap between germline ends came to 8 bases. This CDR3 has 14 residues. The germline V gene has CDR1 SGHRS and CDR2 YFSETQ. The CDR3 coding sequence is TGCGCCAGCAGCTTGGACGGAGTAAATCAGCCCCAGCATTTT. The encoded protein is CASSLDGVNQPQHF.

J is TRBJ1-6 and V is TRBV7-3; 9 bases are shared with TRBD1. The CDR3 has 15 amino acids. Germline V gene sequence: CDR1 SGHTA, CDR2 FQGTGA. The V gene end was trimmed by 4 bases and the J gene end by 7 bases; junction bases not matched to a gene: 5. This CDR3 reads CASSSTGQGNSPLHF. Written as DNA, the CDR3 is TGTGCCAGCAGCTCTACGGGACAGGGAAATTCACCCCTCCACTTT.

There are a few counts of this clone. This chain connects TRBV5-4 to TRBJ1-5; 7 bases align to TRBD1. The CDR3 length is 16 residues. Germline CDR1 reads SGHNT; CDR2 reads YYREEE (reference sequence). Trimming removed 4 bases from V and 4 bases from J; junction bases left unmatched: 11. In nucleotides, the CDR3 is TGTGCCAGCAGCGAAAATACAGGGGTCGGGAATCAGCCCCAGCATTTT. This encodes CASSENTGVGNQPQHF.

The chain combines TRBV2 with TRBJ1-1, with unresolved D. Trimming left V 6 bases short and J 2 bases short, with 10 bases between. The CDR3 runs 13 residues. Germline V gene lookup returns CDR1 SNHLY and CDR2 FYNNEI. In DNA form, the CDR3 reads TGTGCCAGCAGCAACGGGGTAAACACTGAAGCTTTCTTT. It codes for CASSNGVNTEAFF.

The chain combines TRBV6-5 with TRBJ2-2, with 7 nucleotides matching TRBD1. The CDR3 is 15 amino acids. The germline CDR1 and CDR2 sequences are MNHEY and SVGAGI. V was clipped by 6 bases and J by 2 bases; unmatched bases: 6. CDR3 bases: TGTGCCAGCAGATTCCGGACAGGCAACACCGGGGAGCTGTTTTTT. It specifies CASRFRTGNTGELFF.

The CDR3 loop reads CASSQETGYNGELFF. Written as DNA, the CDR3 is TGCGCCAGCAGCCAAGAGACAGGGTATAACGGGGAGCTGTTTTTT. The rearrangement uses TRBV4-1 and TRBJ2-2, with 7 bases that match TRBD1. Germline V gives CDR1 MGHRA, CDR2 YSYEKL. The CDR3 loop spans 15 amino acids. The junction had 5 bases not matched to a gene; V was cut back by 0 bases and J by 7 bases.

V and J are TRBV5-6 and TRBJ2-5, with 8 bases that match TRBD2. CDR1 and CDR2 from the germline V gene are SGHDT and YYEEEE. CDR3 length: 18 amino acids. V gave up 0 bases and J gave up 4 bases; unmatched junction bases: 14. Here the CDR3 DNA reads TGTGCCAGCAGCTTGGATCCTAGGGCGGGGGGCTTAATAGAGACCCAGTACTTC. The encoded protein is CASSLDPRAGGLIETQYF.

In its sample, this clone was seen once. The chain has TRBV6-5 and TRBJ1-1, with D perhaps TRBD1 (6 bases). Trimming removed 10 bases at V and 3 bases at J, with 21 bases between. CDR1 is MNHEY, CDR2 SVGAGI, per germline. This CDR3 contains 15 residues. The CDR3 loop is CANILGGGLDTEAFF. Here the CDR3 DNA reads TGTGCCAACATTCTCGGGGGGGGGCTCGACACTGAAGCTTTCTTT.

V usage is TRBV4-2 and J usage is TRBJ1-1; D gene unclear. CDR1 and CDR2 (germline): LGHNA, YNFKEQ. The ends were cut back, 4 bases at V and 3 bases at J, with 15 bases in the middle. The CDR3 extends over 15 amino acids. As DNA, the CDR3 is TGTGCCAGCAGCCCGGACGGGGTAGCGTACACTGAAGCTTTCTTT. Amino acids: CASSPDGVAYTEAFF.

In its sample, this clone was seen once. The DNA for the CDR3 is TGCGCCAGCAGCCAGTCGGCTAGCGCCTCCTACGAGCAGTACTTC. This translates into CASSQSASASYEQYF. The chain joins TRBV4-1 to TRBJ2-7, with a weak D call TRBD2 (6 bases). CDR3 length equals 15 residues. CDR1 is MGHRA and CDR2 is YSYEKL in the germline V gene. Trimming removed 3 bases from V and 0 bases from J, with 12 bases in between.

This chain connects TRBV4-1 to TRBJ1-3; 9 bases align to TRBD1. The CDR3 covers 15 residues. V lost 5 bases to trimming and J lost 3 bases; unmatched junction nucleotides: 5. Germline V lookup: CDR1 MGHRA, CDR2 YSYEKL. The CDR3 is CASSYGTGSGNTIYF. CDR3 DNA sequence: TGCGCCAGCAGCTACGGGACAGGGAGTGGAAACACCATATATTTT.

The chain uses TRBV29-1 and TRBJ2-5, with TRBD2 matching over 7 bases. CDR1 and CDR2 (germline): SQVTM, ANQGSEA. Trimming at V came to 3 bases and at J to 2 bases, leaving 9 bases not matched to a gene. The CDR3 consists of 15 residues. The CDR3 region is CSVEPSGFGQETQYF. CDR3 DNA sequence: TGCAGCGTTGAGCCTAGCGGTTTCGGACAAGAGACCCAGTACTTC.

This sequence joins TRBV6-5 and TRBJ2-3; 7 bases align to TRBD2. The CDR3 consists of 14 residues. The ends lost 2 bases at V and 6 bases at J; junction bases unmatched: 5. Germline CDR1 and CDR2: MNHEY and SVGAGI. CDR3 nucleotide sequence: TGTGCCAGCAGTTACGGAGACGGGGGGGATACGCAGTATTTT. Protein sequence: CASSYGDGGDTQYF.

V and J are TRBV9 and TRBJ1-1; 8 nucleotides agree with TRBD1. V shed 2 bases, J shed 1 base, and the junction held 4 bases outside the gene matches. The length of the CDR3 is 15 residues. Germline CDR1 and CDR2: SGDLS and YYNGEE. CDR3 DNA: TGTGCCAGCAGCGTCACCGGGACAGGGAACACTGAAGCTTTCTTT. Translated: CASSVTGTGNTEAFF. The full variable domain, rest sourced from reference TRBV9 and TRBJ1-1, is DSGVTQTPKHLITATGQRVTLRCSPRSGDLSVYWYQQSLDQGLQFLIQYYNGEERAKGNILERFSAQQFPDLHSELNLSSLELGDSALYFCASSVTGTGNTEAFFGQGTRLTVV.

The rearrangement links TRBV4-3 to TRBJ2-7; no clear D. The CDR3 consists of 13 residues. The V and J ends lost 1 base and 4 bases respectively, with 8 bases between them. Germline values: CDR1 LGHNA, CDR2 YSLEER. CDR3 sequence: CASSQGPRYEQYF. In DNA, the CDR3 is TGCGCCAGCAGCCAAGGGCCCAGGTACGAGCAGTACTTC.

J is TRBJ2-7 and V is TRBV11-2; 9 positions agree with TRBD1. The CDR3 spans 15 residues. Trimming took 1 base from V and 4 from J; bases not matched to a gene: 5. Germline CDR1 SGHAT, CDR2 FQNNGV. CDR3 sequence reads: CASSLGTGVFYEQYF. As DNA, the CDR3 is TGTGCCAGCAGCTTAGGGACAGGGGTTTTTTACGAGCAGTACTTC.

This chain uses TRBV7-2 with TRBJ1-1; D ambiguous. The CDR3 is made up of 12 amino acids. CDR1 SGHTA and CDR2 FQGNSA come from the germline V gene. V dropped 6 bases and J dropped 7 bases, with 12 bases sitting between them. In DNA, the CDR3 is TGTGCCAGCAGTCAGATGTATGGTGAAGCTTTCTTT. Its translation: CASSQMYGEAFF.

This chain joins TRBV21-1 and TRBJ2-5; the table names TRBD1, a call not compared with the DNA. TRBV21-1 is termed a pseudogene. The length of the CDR3 is 16 residues. In DNA, the CDR3 is TGTGCCAGCAGCATTAGGGGACAGAAACCAGGAGAGACCCAGTACTTC. It is translated as CASSIRGQKPGETQYF.

This sequence joins TRBV27 and TRBJ2-1, with D possibly matching TRBD1 (7 bases). CDR1 is MNHEY, CDR2 SMNVEV, per germline (reference sequence). V gave up 4 bases and J gave up 1 base, with 17 bases separating them. This CDR3 is 17 amino acids long. Here the CDR3 reads CASSSAGQPDSYNEQFF. The DNA for the CDR3 is TGTGCCAGCAGTTCCGCGGGACAGCCCGATTCCTACAATGAGCAGTTCTTC.

Concerning this clone: The junction and the germline gene differ at one end; a read error may be behind it. This sequence joins TRBV7-9 and TRBJ2-1; 7 bases are a match to TRBD1. The CDR3 totals 17 residues. Germline V CDR1 and CDR2: SEHNR, FQNEAQ (reference sequence). CDR3 DNA: TGTGCCAGCAGCTCACCGGAACAGGGGAAGCCCCACAATGAGCAGCTCTTC. This encodes CASSSPEQGKPHNEQLF. Together with reference TRBV7-9 and TRBJ2-1, the CDR3 gives the full variable domain: DTGVSQNPRHKITKRGQNVTFRCDPISEHNRLYWYRQTLGQGPEFLTYFQNEAQLEKSRLLSDRFSAERPKGSFSTLEIQRTEQGDSAMYLCASSSPEQGKPHNEQLFGPGTRLTVL.

The V gene is TRBV9, the J gene TRBJ1-2; TRBD1 matches at 7 bases. Germline V gene lookup returns CDR1 SGDLS and CDR2 YYNGEE. The length of the CDR3 is 15 residues. Trimming took 3 bases from V and 2 from J; bases not matched to a gene: 7. The CDR3 reads CASSGTTGLNYGYTF. As DNA, the CDR3 is TGTGCCAGCAGCGGGACGACAGGGTTGAACTATGGCTACACCTTC.

This chain uses TRBV6-1 with TRBJ2-3, with D possibly matching TRBD2 (6 bases). The CDR3 is 15 amino acids. Per germline, CDR1 MNHNS and CDR2 SASEGT. V lost 4 bases, J lost 3 bases, and 14 bases lay in between. The CDR3 DNA follows: TGTGCCAGCAGTGTCGGCGGGACTCTGACAGATACGCAGTATTTT. It specifies CASSVGGTLTDTQYF.